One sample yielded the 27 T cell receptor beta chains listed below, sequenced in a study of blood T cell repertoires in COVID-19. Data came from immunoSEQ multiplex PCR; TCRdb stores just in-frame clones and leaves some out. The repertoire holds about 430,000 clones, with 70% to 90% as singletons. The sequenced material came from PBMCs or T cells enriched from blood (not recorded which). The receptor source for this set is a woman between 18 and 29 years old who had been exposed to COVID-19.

CDR3 nucleotide sequence: TGTGCCAGCAGTCCCGTCCTGGGGGGGACAGGACCCAATCAGCCCCAGCATTTT. Amino acids: CASSPVLGGTGPNQPQHF. The J gene is TRBJ1-5, the V gene TRBV28, with 8 bases that match TRBD1. This CDR3 is 18 amino acids long. Germline V CDR1 and CDR2: MDHEN, SYDVKM. With 5 bases clipped from V and 3 bases from J, the junction kept 15 bases outside the gene matches.

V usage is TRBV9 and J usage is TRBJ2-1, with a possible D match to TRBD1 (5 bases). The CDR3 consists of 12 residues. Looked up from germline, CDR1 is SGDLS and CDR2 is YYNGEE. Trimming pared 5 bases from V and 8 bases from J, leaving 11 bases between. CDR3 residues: CASRGKGDEQFF. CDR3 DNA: TGTGCCAGCAGGGGGAAAGGGGATGAGCAGTTCTTC. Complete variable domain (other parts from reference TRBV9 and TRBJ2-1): DSGVTQTPKHLITATGQRVTLRCSPRSGDLSVYWYQQSLDQGLQFLIQYYNGEERAKGNILERFSAQQFPDLHSELNLSSLELGDSALYFCASRGKGDEQFFGPGTRLTVL.

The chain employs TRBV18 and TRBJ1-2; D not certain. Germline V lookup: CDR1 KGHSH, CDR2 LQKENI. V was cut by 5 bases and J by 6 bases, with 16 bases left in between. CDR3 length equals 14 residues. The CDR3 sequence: CASSSSGMNNGYTF. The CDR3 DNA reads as TGTGCCAGCTCATCCTCGGGAATGAACAATGGCTACACCTTC.

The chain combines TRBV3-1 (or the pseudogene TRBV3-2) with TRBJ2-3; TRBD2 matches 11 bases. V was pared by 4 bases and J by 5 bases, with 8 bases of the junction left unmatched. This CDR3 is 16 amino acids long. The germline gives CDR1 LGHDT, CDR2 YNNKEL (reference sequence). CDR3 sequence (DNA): TGTGCCAGCAGCCTTGATAGCGGGGGGGCGCGAGATACGCAGTATTTT. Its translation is CASSLDSGGARDTQYF.

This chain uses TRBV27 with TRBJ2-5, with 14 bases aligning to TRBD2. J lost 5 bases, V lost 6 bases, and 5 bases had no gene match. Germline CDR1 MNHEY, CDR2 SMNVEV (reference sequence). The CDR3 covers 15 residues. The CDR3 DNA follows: TGTGCCAGCAGGACTAGCGGGAGGGAGCAGGAGACCCAGTACTTC. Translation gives CASRTSGREQETQYF.

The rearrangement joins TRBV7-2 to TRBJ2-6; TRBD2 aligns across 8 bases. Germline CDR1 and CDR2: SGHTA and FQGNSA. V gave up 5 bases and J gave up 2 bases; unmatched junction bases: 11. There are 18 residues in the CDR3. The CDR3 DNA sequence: TGTGCCAGCAGCCCATCGGGGGGGAGGACAGCTGGGGCCAACGTCCTGACTTTC. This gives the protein CASSPSGGRTAGANVLTF.

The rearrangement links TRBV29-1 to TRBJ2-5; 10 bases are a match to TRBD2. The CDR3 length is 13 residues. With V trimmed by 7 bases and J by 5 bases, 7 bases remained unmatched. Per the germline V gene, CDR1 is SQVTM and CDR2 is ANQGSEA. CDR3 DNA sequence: TGCAGCGGAGCGGGAGGGCCTGGGGAGACCCAGTACTTC. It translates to CSGAGGPGETQYF.

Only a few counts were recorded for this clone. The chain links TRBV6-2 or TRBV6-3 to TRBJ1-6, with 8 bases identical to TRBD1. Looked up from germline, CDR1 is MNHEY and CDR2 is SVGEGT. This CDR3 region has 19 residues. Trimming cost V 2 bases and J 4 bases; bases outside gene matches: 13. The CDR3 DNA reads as TGTGCCAGCAGTTACACGAAGATGGACAGGGATTATTATAATTCACCCCTCCACTTT. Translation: CASSYTKMDRDYYNSPLHF.

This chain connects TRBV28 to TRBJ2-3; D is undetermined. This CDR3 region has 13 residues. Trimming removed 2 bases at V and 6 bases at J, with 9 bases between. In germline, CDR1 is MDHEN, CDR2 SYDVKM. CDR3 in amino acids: CASSLLTFDTQYF. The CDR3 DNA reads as TGTGCCAGCAGTTTACTGACATTCGATACGCAGTATTTT.

CDR3: CASSLGQYEAFF. The CDR3 DNA sequence: TGTGCCAGCAGTTTAGGACAGTATGAAGCTTTCTTT. The chain is built from TRBV28 and TRBJ1-1; possible D gene TRBD1, 6 bases. V gave up 2 bases and J gave up 7 bases, with 8 bases separating them. This CDR3 comprises 12 residues. Germline CDR1 and CDR2: MDHEN and SYDVKM.

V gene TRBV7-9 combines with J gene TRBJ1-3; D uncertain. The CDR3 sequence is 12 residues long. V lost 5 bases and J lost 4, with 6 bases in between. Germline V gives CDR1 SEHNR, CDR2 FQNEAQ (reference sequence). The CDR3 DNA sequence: TGTGCCAGCAGCCTACCGGGAAACACCATATATTTT. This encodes CASSLPGNTIYF.

DNA of the CDR3: TGTGCCAGCAGCCAACAACAGGGGAATTCACCCCTCCACTTT. The encoded protein is CASSQQQGNSPLHF. The rearrangement links TRBV3-1 (or the pseudogene TRBV3-2) to TRBJ1-6; 7 bases match TRBD1. CDR1 LGHDT and CDR2 YNNKEL come from the germline V gene (reference sequence). The CDR3 covers 14 residues. Germline trimming cut 2 bases from V and 7 bases from J; bases unmatched to any gene: 2.

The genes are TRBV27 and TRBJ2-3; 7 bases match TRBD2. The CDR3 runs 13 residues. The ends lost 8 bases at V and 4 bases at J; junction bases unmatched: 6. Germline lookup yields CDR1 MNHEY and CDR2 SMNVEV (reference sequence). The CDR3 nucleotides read TGTGCCAGCGCTTATGGGGGGGCAGATACGCAGTATTTT. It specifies CASAYGGADTQYF.

The CDR3 protein is CASSALNPSSYEQYF. For the CDR3, the DNA is TGTGCCAGCAGCGCCCTGAACCCTAGCTCCTACGAGCAGTACTTC. V usage is TRBV28 and J usage is TRBJ2-7; D is unresolved. Germline CDR1 is MDHEN and CDR2 is SYDVKM. The length of the CDR3 is 15 residues. V shed 6 bases and J shed 0 bases, with 15 bases lying between them.

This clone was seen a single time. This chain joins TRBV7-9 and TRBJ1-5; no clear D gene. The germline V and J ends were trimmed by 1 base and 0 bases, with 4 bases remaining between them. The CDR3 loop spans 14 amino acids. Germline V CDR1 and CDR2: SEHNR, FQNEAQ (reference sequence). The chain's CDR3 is CASSLDYSNQPQHF. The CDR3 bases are TGTGCCAGCAGCTTAGACTATAGCAATCAGCCCCAGCATTTT.

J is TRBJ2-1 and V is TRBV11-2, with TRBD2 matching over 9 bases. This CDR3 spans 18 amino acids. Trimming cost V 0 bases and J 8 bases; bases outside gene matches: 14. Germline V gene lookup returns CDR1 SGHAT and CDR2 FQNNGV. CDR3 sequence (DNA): TGTGCCAGCAGCTTAGATTTTTTATTAGCGGGAGTCGGTTATGAGCAGTTCTTC. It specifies CASSLDFLLAGVGYEQFF.

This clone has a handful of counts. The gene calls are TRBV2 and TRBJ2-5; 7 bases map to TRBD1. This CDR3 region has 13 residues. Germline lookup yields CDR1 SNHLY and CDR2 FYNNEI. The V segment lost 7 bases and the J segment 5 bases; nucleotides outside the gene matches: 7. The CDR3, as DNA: TGTGCCAGCAACTTACAGGGGCTGGAGACCCAGTACTTC. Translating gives CASNLQGLETQYF.

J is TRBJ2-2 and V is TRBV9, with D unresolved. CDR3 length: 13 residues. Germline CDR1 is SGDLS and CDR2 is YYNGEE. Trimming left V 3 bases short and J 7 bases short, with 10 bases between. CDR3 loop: CASSAVVGGELFF. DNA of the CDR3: TGTGCCAGCAGCGCCGTAGTCGGCGGGGAGCTGTTTTTT.

CDR3 bases: TGCAGCGGCGTCGACAGCGCTCACTATGGCTACACCTTC. It yields the protein CSGVDSAHYGYTF. The rearrangement links TRBV29-1 to TRBJ1-2; D might be TRBD1 (5 bases). Trimming shortened V by 7 bases and J by 3 bases, and 15 bases separated the two germline ends. Germline values: CDR1 SQVTM, CDR2 ANQGSEA. The CDR3 covers 13 residues.

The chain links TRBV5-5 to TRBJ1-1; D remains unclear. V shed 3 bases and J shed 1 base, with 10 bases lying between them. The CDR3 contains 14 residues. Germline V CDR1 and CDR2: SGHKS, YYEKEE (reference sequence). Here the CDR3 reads CASSSGGENTEAFF. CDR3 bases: TGTGCCAGCAGCTCTGGCGGGGAGAACACTGAAGCTTTCTTT.

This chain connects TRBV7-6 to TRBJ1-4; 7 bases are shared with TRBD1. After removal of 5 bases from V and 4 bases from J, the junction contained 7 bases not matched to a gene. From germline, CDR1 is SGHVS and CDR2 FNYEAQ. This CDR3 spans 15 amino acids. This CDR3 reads CASSPSDRINEKLFF. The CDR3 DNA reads TGTGCCAGCAGCCCCTCGGACAGGATTAATGAAAAACTGTTTTTT.

In nucleotides, the CDR3 is TGCGCCAGCAGCCAAGGCTCGGGATCCCATTCGGATACGCAGTATTTT. This gives the protein CASSQGSGSHSDTQYF. V usage is TRBV4-3 and J usage is TRBJ2-3; weak D call: TRBD2 (5 bases). V lost 1 base to trimming and J lost 6 bases, with 17 bases between them. The CDR3 length is 16 residues. Germline CDR1 reads LGHNA; CDR2 reads YSLEER.

The DNA of the CDR3 is TGTGCCATCAGTGATATAGCGGGAGGGCCTAATGATGAGCAGTTCTTC. Translation: CAISDIAGGPNDEQFF. The V and J genes are TRBV10-3 and TRBJ2-1; 11 bases agree with TRBD2. The CDR3 has 16 residues. Germline values: CDR1 ENHRY, CDR2 SYGVKD. J lost 8 bases, V lost 3 bases, and 9 bases had no gene match.

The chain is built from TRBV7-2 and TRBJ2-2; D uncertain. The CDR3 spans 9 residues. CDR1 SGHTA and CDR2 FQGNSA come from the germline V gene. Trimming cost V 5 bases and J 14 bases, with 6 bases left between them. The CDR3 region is CASSPNLFF. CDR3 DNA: TGTGCCAGCAGCCCTAATCTGTTTTTT.

CDR3 region: CASSEAGETNEKLFF. The DNA for the CDR3 is TGCGCCAGCAGTGAAGCCGGAGAAACTAATGAAAAACTGTTTTTT. This rearrangement joins TRBV10-1 to TRBJ1-4; D is unresolved. Trimming removed 3 bases at V and 1 base at J, with 9 bases between. The CDR3 spans 15 residues. Per germline, CDR1 WNHNN and CDR2 SYGVQD (reference sequence).

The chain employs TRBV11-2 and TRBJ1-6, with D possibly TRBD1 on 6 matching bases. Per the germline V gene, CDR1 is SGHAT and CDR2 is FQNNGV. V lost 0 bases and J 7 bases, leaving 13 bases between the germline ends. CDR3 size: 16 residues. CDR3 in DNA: TGTGCCAGCAGCTTAGATGTCAGGACAGTGAATTCACCCCTCCACTTT. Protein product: CASSLDVRTVNSPLHF.

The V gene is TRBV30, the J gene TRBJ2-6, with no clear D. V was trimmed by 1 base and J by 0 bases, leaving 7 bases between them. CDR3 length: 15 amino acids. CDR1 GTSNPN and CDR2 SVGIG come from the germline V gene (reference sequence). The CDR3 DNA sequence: TGTGCCTGGAGTGCCCACAGCTCTGGGGCCAACGTCCTGACTTTC. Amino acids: CAWSAHSSGANVLTF.